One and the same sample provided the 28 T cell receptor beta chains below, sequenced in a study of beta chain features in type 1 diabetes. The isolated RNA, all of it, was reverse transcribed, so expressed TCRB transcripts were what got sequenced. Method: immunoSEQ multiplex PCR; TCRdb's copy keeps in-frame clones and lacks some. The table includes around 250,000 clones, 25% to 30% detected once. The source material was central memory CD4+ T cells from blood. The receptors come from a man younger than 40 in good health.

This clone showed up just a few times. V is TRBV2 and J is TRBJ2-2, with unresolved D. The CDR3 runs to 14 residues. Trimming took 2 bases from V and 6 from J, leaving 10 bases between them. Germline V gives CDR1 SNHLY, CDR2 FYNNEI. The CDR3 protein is CASSENSLPGELFF. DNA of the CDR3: TGTGCCAGCAGTGAAAACAGCCTACCCGGGGAGCTGTTTTTT.

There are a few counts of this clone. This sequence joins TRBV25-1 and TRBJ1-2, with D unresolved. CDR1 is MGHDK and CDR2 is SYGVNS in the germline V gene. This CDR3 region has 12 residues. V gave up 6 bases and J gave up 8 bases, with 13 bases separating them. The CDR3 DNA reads TGTGCCAGCAGAGCCGGAGGTTGGGGCTACACCTTC. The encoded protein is CASRAGGWGYTF.

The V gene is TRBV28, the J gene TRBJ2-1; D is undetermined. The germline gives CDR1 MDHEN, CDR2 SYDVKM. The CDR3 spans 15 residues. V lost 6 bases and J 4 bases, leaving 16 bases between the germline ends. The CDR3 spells CASRPRGETYNEQFF. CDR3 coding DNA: TGTGCCAGCAGGCCCCGCGGAGAGACTTACAATGAGCAGTTCTTC.

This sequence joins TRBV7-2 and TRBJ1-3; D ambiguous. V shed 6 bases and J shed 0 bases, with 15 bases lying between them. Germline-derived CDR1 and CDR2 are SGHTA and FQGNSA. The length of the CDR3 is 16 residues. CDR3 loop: CASSGRQAYSGNTIYF. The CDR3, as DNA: TGTGCCAGCAGTGGGAGGCAGGCTTACTCTGGAAACACCATATATTTT.

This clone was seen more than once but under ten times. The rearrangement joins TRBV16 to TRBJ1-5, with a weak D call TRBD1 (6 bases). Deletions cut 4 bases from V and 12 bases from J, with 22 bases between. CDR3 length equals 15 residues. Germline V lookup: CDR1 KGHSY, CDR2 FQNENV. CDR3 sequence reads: CASSPLGDTTRVQHF. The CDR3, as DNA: TGTGCCAGCAGCCCCTTAGGGGACACAACTAGGGTCCAGCATTTT. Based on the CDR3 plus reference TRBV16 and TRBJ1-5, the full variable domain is GEEVAQTPKHLVRGEGQKAKLYCAPIKGHSYVFWYQQVLKNEFKFLISFQNENVFDETGMPKERFSAKCLPNSPCSLEIQATKLEDSAVYFCASSPLGDTTRVQHFGDGTRLSIL.

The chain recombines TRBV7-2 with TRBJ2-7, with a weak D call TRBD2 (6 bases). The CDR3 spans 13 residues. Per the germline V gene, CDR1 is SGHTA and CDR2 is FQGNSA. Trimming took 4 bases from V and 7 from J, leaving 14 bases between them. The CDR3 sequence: CASSWGLFQEQYF. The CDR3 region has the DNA TGTGCCAGCAGCTGGGGACTTTTTCAGGAGCAGTACTTC.

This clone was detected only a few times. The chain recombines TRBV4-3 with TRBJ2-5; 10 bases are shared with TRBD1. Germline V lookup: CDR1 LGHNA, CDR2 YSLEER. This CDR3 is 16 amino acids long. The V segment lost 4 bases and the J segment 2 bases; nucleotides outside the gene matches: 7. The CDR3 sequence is CASSPRQGASQETQYF. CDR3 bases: TGCGCCAGCAGCCCTCGACAGGGGGCATCACAAGAGACCCAGTACTTC.

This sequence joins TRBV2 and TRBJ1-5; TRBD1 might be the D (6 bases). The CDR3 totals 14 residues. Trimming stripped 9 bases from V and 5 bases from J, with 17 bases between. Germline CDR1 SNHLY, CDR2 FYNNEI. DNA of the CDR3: TGTGCCAGTCGAGAAGGGGGTTATTATCAGCCCCAGCATTTT. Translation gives CASREGGYYQPQHF.

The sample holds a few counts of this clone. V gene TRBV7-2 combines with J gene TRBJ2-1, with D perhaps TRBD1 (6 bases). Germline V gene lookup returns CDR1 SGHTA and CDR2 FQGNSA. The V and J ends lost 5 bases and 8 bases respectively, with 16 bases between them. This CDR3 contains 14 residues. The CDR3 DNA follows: TGTGCCAGCAGCGCAGGAACAGGGCGCTATGAGCAGTTCTTC. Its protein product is CASSAGTGRYEQFF.

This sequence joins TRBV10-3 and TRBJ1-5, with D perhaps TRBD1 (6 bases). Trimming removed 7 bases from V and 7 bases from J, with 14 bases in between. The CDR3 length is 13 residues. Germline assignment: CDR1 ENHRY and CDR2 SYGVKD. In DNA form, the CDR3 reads TGTGCCATCAAGGAGGGGGTTGGCCAGCCCCAGCATTTT. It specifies CAIKEGVGQPQHF.

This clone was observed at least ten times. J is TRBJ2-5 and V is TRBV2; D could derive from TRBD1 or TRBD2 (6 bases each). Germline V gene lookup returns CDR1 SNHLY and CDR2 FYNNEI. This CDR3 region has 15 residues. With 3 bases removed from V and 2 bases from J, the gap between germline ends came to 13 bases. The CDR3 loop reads CASSDGRGGQETQYF. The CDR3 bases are TGTGCCAGCAGTGATGGCAGGGGAGGTCAAGAGACCCAGTACTTC. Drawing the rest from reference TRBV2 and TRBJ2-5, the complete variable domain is EPEVTQTPSHQVTQMGQEVILRCVPISNHLYFYWYRQILGQKVEFLVSFYNNEISEKSEIFDDQFSVERPDGSNFTLKIRSTKLEDSAMYFCASSDGRGGQETQYFGPGTRLLVL.

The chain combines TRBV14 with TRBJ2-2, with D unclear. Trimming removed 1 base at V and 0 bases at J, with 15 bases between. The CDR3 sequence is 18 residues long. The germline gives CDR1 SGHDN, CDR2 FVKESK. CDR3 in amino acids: CASSQVNFRTANTGELFF. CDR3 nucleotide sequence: TGTGCCAGCAGCCAAGTTAATTTTCGGACCGCGAACACCGGGGAGCTGTTTTTT.

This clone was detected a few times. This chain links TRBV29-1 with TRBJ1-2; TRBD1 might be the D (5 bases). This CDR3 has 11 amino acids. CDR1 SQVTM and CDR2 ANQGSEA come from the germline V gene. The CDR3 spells CSGQTAYGYTF. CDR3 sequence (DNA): TGCAGTGGGCAGACAGCCTATGGCTACACCTTC.

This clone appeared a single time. In DNA, the CDR3 is TGCAGGGTTTCCACGGGAATTGAGCAGTTCTTC. Encoded protein: CRVSTGIEQFF. This chain connects TRBV20-1 to TRBJ2-1; a weak D match, TRBD2 (5 bases). This CDR3 region has 11 residues. CDR1 DFQATT and CDR2 SNEGSKA come from the germline V gene (reference sequence).

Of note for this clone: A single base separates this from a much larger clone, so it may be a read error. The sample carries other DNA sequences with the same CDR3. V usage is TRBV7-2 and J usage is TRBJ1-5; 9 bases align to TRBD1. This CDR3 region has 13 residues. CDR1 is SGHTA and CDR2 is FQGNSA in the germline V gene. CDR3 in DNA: TGTGCGAGCAGCCGGACAGGGGATCAGCCCCAGCATTTT. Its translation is CASSRTGDQPQHF.

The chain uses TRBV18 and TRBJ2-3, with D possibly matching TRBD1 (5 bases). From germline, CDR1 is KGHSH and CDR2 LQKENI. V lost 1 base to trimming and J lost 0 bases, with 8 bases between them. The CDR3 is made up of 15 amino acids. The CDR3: CASSPQGPSTDTQYF. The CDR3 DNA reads TGTGCCAGCTCACCACAGGGGCCTAGCACAGATACGCAGTATTTT.

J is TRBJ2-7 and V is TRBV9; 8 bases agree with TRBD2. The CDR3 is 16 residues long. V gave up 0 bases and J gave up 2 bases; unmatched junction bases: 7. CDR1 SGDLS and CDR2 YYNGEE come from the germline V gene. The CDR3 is CASSVDPISGAYEQYF. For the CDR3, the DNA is TGTGCCAGCAGCGTAGATCCAATTAGCGGGGCCTACGAGCAGTACTTC. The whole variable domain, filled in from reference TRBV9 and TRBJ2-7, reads DSGVTQTPKHLITATGQRVTLRCSPRSGDLSVYWYQQSLDQGLQFLIQYYNGEERAKGNILERFSAQQFPDLHSELNLSSLELGDSALYFCASSVDPISGAYEQYFGPGTRLTVT.

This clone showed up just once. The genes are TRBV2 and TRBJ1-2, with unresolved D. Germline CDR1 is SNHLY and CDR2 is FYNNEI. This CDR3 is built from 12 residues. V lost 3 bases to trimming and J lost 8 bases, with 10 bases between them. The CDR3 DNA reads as TGTGCCAGCAGTGATTTAGCTCAGGGCTACACCTTC. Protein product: CASSDLAQGYTF.

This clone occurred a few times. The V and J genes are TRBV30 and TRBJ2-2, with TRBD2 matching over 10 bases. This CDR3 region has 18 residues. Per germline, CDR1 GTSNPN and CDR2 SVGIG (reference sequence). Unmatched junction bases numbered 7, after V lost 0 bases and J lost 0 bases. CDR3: CAWSVLAGASANTGELFF. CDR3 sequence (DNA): TGTGCCTGGAGTGTCCTAGCGGGAGCTAGTGCGAACACCGGGGAGCTGTTTTTT.

The CDR3 loop is CAIREQGSEQYF. CDR3 sequence (DNA): TGTGCCATCAGAGAGCAGGGGAGCGAGCAGTACTTC. V usage is TRBV10-3 and J usage is TRBJ2-7; D might be TRBD1 (6 bases). The CDR3 contains 12 residues. The ends were cut back, 6 bases at V and 6 bases at J, with 12 bases in the middle. Germline V gene data show CDR1 as ENHRY and CDR2 as SYGVKD.

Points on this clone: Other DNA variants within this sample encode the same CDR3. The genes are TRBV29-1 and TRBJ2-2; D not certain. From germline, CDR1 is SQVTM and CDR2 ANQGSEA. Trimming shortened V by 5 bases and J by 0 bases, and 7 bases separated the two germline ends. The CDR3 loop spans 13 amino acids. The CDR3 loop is CSVKGPNTGELFF. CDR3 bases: TGCAGCGTTAAGGGCCCGAACACCGGGGAGCTGTTTTTT.

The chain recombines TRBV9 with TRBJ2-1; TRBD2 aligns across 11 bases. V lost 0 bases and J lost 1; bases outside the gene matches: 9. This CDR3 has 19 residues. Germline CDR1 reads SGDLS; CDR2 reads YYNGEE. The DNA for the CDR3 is TGTGCCAGCAGCGTAGATCTAGCGGGAGGTACTCGGTCCTACAATGAGCAGTTCTTC. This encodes CASSVDLAGGTRSYNEQFF.

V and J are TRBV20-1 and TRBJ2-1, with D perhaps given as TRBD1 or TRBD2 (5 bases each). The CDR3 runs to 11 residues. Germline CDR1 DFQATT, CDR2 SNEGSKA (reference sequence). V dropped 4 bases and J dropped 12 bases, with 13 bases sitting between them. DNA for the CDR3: TGCAGTGCTACACGGGGCCACTCGCAGTTCTTC. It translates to CSATRGHSQFF.

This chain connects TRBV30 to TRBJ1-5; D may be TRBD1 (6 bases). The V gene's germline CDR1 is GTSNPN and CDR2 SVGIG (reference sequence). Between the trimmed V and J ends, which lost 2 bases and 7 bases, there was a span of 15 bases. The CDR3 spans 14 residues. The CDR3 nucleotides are TGTGCCTGGAGTAGTCGAGGGGGAGGGCAGCCCCAGCATTTT. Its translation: CAWSSRGGGQPQHF.

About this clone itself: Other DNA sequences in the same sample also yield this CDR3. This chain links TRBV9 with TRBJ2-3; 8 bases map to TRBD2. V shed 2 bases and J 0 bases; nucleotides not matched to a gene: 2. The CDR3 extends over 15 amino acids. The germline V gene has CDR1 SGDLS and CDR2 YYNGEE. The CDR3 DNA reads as TGTGCCAGCAGCGTTAGCGGGACAAGCACAGATACGCAGTATTTT. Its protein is CASSVSGTSTDTQYF. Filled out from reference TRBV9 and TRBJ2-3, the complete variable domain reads DSGVTQTPKHLITATGQRVTLRCSPRSGDLSVYWYQQSLDQGLQFLIQYYNGEERAKGNILERFSAQQFPDLHSELNLSSLELGDSALYFCASSVSGTSTDTQYFGPGTRLTVL.

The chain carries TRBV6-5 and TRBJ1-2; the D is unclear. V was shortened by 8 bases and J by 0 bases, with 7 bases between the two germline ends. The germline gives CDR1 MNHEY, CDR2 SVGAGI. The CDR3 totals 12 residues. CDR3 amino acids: CASRSANYGYTF. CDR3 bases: TGTGCCAGCCGTTCAGCTAACTATGGCTACACCTTC.

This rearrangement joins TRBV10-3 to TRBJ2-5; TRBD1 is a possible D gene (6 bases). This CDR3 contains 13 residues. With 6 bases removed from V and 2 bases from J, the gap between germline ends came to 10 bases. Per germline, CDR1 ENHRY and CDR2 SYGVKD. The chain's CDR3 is CAISPGTQETQYF. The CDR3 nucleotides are TGTGCCATCAGCCCCGGGACACAAGAGACCCAGTACTTC.

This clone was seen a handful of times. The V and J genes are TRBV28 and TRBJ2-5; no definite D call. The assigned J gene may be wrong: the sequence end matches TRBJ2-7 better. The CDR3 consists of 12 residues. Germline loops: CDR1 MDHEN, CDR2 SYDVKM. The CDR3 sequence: CASGIHGYEQYF. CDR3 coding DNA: TGTGCCAGCGGAATACACGGTTACGAGCAGTACTTC.